A selection of T cell receptor beta chains follows, all from one sample in a study of blood T cell repertoires in COVID-19. Data came from immunoSEQ multiplex PCR; TCRdb stores just in-frame clones and leaves some out. The sample gives about 23,000 clones, 85% to 90% of which show up once; 18% is in the top ten. The sample was peripheral blood. The receptor set was obtained from a woman older than 75 with acute or convalescent COVID-19. Both conserved end residues are part of each CDR3. Each record gives: CDR3 protein, CDR3 DNA, V gene, clone size, D gene, J gene. D genes are given only for firm matches. Where a row states a size, it is once, few, many or the class of an expanded clone; other rows omit it.

cdr3_aa: CASSQGASYNEQFF
cdr3_nt: TGTGCCAGCTCACAGGGGGCCTCCTACAATGAGCAGTTCTTC
v_call: TRBV18
clone_size: -
d_call: TRBD1
j_call: TRBJ2-1

cdr3_aa: CASSPTRRPETQYF
cdr3_nt: TGTGCCAGCTCACCGACTAGGCGGCCGGAGACCCAGTACTTC
v_call: TRBV18
clone_size: -
d_call: -
j_call: TRBJ2-5

cdr3_aa: CASSHRDRIPYEQYF
cdr3_nt: TGCGCCAGCAGCCACCGGGACAGAATCCCCTACGAGCAGTACTTC
v_call: TRBV23-1
clone_size: -
d_call: TRBD1
j_call: TRBJ2-7

cdr3_aa: CASSYYPSGELFF
cdr3_nt: TGTGCCAGCAGTTACTACCCTAGCGGGGAGCTGTTTTTT
v_call: TRBV6-2/TRBV6-3
clone_size: -
d_call: -
j_call: TRBJ2-2

cdr3_aa: CASSNQAYNEQFF
cdr3_nt: TGTGCCAGTAGTAACCAGGCCTACAATGAGCAGTTCTTC
v_call: TRBV19
clone_size: -
d_call: -
j_call: TRBJ2-1

cdr3_aa: CASSLRGGPPNSPLHF
cdr3_nt: TGTGCCAGCAGCCTCAGAGGGGGACCCCCTAATTCACCCCTCCACTTT
v_call: TRBV7-9
clone_size: -
d_call: -
j_call: TRBJ1-6

cdr3_aa: CASRRDRERGELFF
cdr3_nt: TGCGCCAGCAGACGCGACAGGGAACGGGGGGAGCTGTTTTTT
v_call: TRBV4-3
clone_size: -
d_call: TRBD1
j_call: TRBJ2-2

cdr3_aa: CATSRDRGEVETQYF
cdr3_nt: TGTGCCACCAGCAGAGATAGGGGCGAGGTGGAGACCCAGTACTTC
v_call: TRBV15
clone_size: -
d_call: -
j_call: TRBJ2-5

cdr3_aa: CATSGGAPDTQYF
cdr3_nt: TGTGCCACCAGTGGTGGAGCCCCAGATACGCAGTATTTT
v_call: TRBV24-1
clone_size: -
d_call: -
j_call: TRBJ2-3

cdr3_aa: CASSPDRANYGYTF
cdr3_nt: TGCGCCAGCAGCCCAGACAGGGCTAACTATGGCTACACCTTC
v_call: TRBV5-1
clone_size: -
d_call: TRBD1
j_call: TRBJ1-2

cdr3_aa: CASSLGGLTEQYF
cdr3_nt: TGTGCCAGCAGCTTAGGGGGACTCACCGAGCAGTACTTC
v_call: TRBV7-9
clone_size: -
d_call: -
j_call: TRBJ2-7

cdr3_aa: CASTLSPPGTAYGYTF
cdr3_nt: TGTGCCAGCACTTTAAGTCCACCCGGGACAGCCTATGGCTACACCTTC
v_call: TRBV7-2
clone_size: -
d_call: TRBD1
j_call: TRBJ1-2

cdr3_aa: CASRWSPWALGPNSPLHF
cdr3_nt: TGTGCCAGCCGTTGGTCACCGTGGGCACTGGGCCCTAATTCACCCCTCCACTTT
v_call: TRBV2
clone_size: -
d_call: -
j_call: TRBJ1-6

cdr3_aa: CASSETIGTGGYEQYF
cdr3_nt: TGCGCCAGCAGTGAGACCATCGGGACAGGGGGTTACGAGCAGTACTTC
v_call: TRBV10-2
clone_size: few
d_call: TRBD1
j_call: TRBJ2-7

cdr3_aa: CASSHDRGRTEAFF
cdr3_nt: TGTGCCAGCAGCCACGACAGGGGGCGGACTGAAGCTTTCTTT
v_call: TRBV5-8
clone_size: -
d_call: TRBD1
j_call: TRBJ1-1

cdr3_aa: CASSLYRAGGTNTQYF
cdr3_nt: TGTGCCAGCTCACTTTACCGGGCGGGGGGCACGAATACGCAGTATTTT
v_call: TRBV18
clone_size: -
d_call: TRBD2
j_call: TRBJ2-3

cdr3_aa: CASSQGLGPTEAFF
cdr3_nt: TGTGCCAGCAGCCAGGGACTTGGGCCCACTGAAGCTTTCTTT
v_call: TRBV3-1/TRBV3-2
clone_size: -
d_call: -
j_call: TRBJ1-1

cdr3_aa: CASSYTEGANSPLHF
cdr3_nt: TGTGCCAGCAGTTACACCGAAGGGGCAAATTCACCCCTCCACTTT
v_call: TRBV6-2/TRBV6-3
clone_size: -
d_call: -
j_call: TRBJ1-6

cdr3_aa: CASSGKTGGNGYTF
cdr3_nt: TGTGCCAGCAGCGGTAAGACAGGGGGCAATGGCTACACCTTC
v_call: TRBV27
clone_size: -
d_call: TRBD1
j_call: TRBJ1-2

cdr3_aa: CASSVRLAGFTDTQYF
cdr3_nt: TGTGCCAGCAGCGTGCGACTAGCGGGTTTCACAGATACGCAGTATTTT
v_call: TRBV5-8
clone_size: -
d_call: TRBD2
j_call: TRBJ2-3

cdr3_aa: CASSHKTRRAGVETQYF
cdr3_nt: TGTGCCAGCAGTCATAAAACTAGGCGGGCGGGGGTGGAGACCCAGTACTTC
v_call: TRBV7-9
clone_size: -
d_call: TRBD2
j_call: TRBJ2-5

cdr3_aa: CASSLRGSGGVLNEQFF
cdr3_nt: TGTGCCAGCAGCTTAAGGGGAAGCGGGGGGGTTTTGAATGAGCAGTTCTTC
v_call: TRBV7-2
clone_size: -
d_call: TRBD2
j_call: TRBJ2-1

cdr3_aa: CASSWTGRYSNQPQHF
cdr3_nt: TGTGCCAGTAGCTGGACAGGGCGATATAGCAATCAGCCCCAGCATTTT
v_call: TRBV19
clone_size: -
d_call: TRBD1
j_call: TRBJ1-5

cdr3_aa: CASSPRDRGDYGYTF
cdr3_nt: TGTGCCAGCTCACCACGGGACAGGGGGGACTATGGCTACACCTTC
v_call: TRBV18
clone_size: -
d_call: TRBD1
j_call: TRBJ1-2

cdr3_aa: CSAKGQGGAFF
cdr3_nt: TGCAGTGCTAAGGGACAGGGAGGAGCTTTCTTT
v_call: TRBV20-1
clone_size: once
d_call: TRBD1
j_call: TRBJ1-1

cdr3_aa: CASSPPGSSSYNEQFF
cdr3_nt: TGTGCCAGCAGCCCCCCGGGTTCGAGCTCCTACAATGAGCAGTTCTTC
v_call: TRBV7-2
clone_size: -
d_call: -
j_call: TRBJ2-1

cdr3_aa: CASSYPLQTGDQPQHF
cdr3_nt: TGTGCCAGCAGTTACCCCCTACAGACAGGGGATCAGCCCCAGCATTTT
v_call: TRBV6-2/TRBV6-3
clone_size: -
d_call: TRBD1
j_call: TRBJ1-5

cdr3_aa: CASSRGRQNGYTF
cdr3_nt: TGCGCCAGCAGCCGTGGCCGTCAAAATGGCTACACCTTC
v_call: TRBV5-1
clone_size: -
d_call: -
j_call: TRBJ1-2

cdr3_aa: CSVKGLAGGHEQYF
cdr3_nt: TGCAGCGTAAAGGGACTAGCGGGGGGTCACGAGCAGTACTTC
v_call: TRBV29-1
clone_size: -
d_call: TRBD2
j_call: TRBJ2-7

cdr3_aa: CASSQESWGMGPLGEKLFF
cdr3_nt: TGCGCCAGCAGCCAAGAAAGTTGGGGCATGGGGCCTCTCGGGGAAAAACTGTTTTTT
v_call: TRBV4-3
clone_size: -
d_call: -
j_call: TRBJ1-4

cdr3_aa: CASTFSGAYEQYF
cdr3_nt: TGTGCCAGCACCTTTAGCGGGGCGTACGAGCAGTACTTC
v_call: TRBV12-3/TRBV12-4
clone_size: -
d_call: TRBD2
j_call: TRBJ2-7

cdr3_aa: CASRDLSGRDYEQYF
cdr3_nt: TGTGCCAGCAGGGATCTTAGCGGGAGGGACTACGAGCAGTACTTC
v_call: TRBV6-5
clone_size: -
d_call: TRBD2
j_call: TRBJ2-7

cdr3_aa: CASSIGPGGRHNTEAFF
cdr3_nt: TGTGCCAGTAGTATAGGGCCAGGGGGCCGGCATAACACTGAAGCTTTCTTT
v_call: TRBV19
clone_size: -
d_call: TRBD1
j_call: TRBJ1-1

cdr3_aa: CASSGTGINQPQHF
cdr3_nt: TGTGCCAGCAGCGGGACAGGGATCAATCAGCCCCAGCATTTT
v_call: TRBV2
clone_size: -
d_call: TRBD1
j_call: TRBJ1-5

cdr3_aa: CASSRDRGQTEAFF
cdr3_nt: TGTGCCAGCAGTAGGGACAGGGGGCAAACTGAAGCTTTCTTT
v_call: TRBV7-2
clone_size: -
d_call: TRBD1
j_call: TRBJ1-1

cdr3_aa: CASSSSGVTFYEQYF
cdr3_nt: TGTGCCAGCAGTTCGAGCGGGGTTACGTTCTACGAGCAGTACTTC
v_call: TRBV6-2/TRBV6-3
clone_size: once
d_call: TRBD2
j_call: TRBJ2-7

cdr3_aa: CAISRQGANYGYTF
cdr3_nt: TGTGCCATCAGCAGACAGGGAGCTAACTATGGCTACACCTTC
v_call: TRBV10-3
clone_size: -
d_call: TRBD1
j_call: TRBJ1-2

cdr3_aa: CASSLVIWGRVEKLFF
cdr3_nt: TGTGCCAGCAGCTTAGTAATCTGGGGGCGAGTTGAAAAACTGTTTTTT
v_call: TRBV7-2
clone_size: -
d_call: -
j_call: TRBJ1-4

cdr3_aa: CASTKQGVFGGELFF
cdr3_nt: TGTGCCAGCACCAAACAGGGGGTATTTGGCGGGGAGCTGTTTTTT
v_call: TRBV7-8
clone_size: -
d_call: TRBD1
j_call: TRBJ2-2

cdr3_aa: CASSRTTGITGELFF
cdr3_nt: TGTGCCAGCAGTAGAACGACAGGGATCACCGGGGAGCTGTTTTTT
v_call: TRBV6-6
clone_size: -
d_call: TRBD1
j_call: TRBJ2-2

cdr3_aa: CSVEDLTDTQYF
cdr3_nt: TGCAGCGTTGAAGATCTAACAGATACGCAGTATTTT
v_call: TRBV29-1
clone_size: -
d_call: -
j_call: TRBJ2-3

cdr3_aa: CASSLGLAGETQYF
cdr3_nt: TGTGCCAGCAGCTTAGGACTAGCGGGGGAGACCCAGTACTTC
v_call: TRBV11-2
clone_size: -
d_call: TRBD2
j_call: TRBJ2-5